This TCR beta chain derives from a study of shared clonotypes between healthy human individuals. Germline V gene sequence: CDR1 MRHNA, CDR2 SNTAGT. Trimming cost V 4 bases and J 8 bases; bases outside gene matches: 2. The CDR3 spans 13 residues. Healthy adults negative for HIV, lacking recent acute infections or vaccinations, served as donors. Deep-level settings were used for running the assay. Every unsorted PBMC PCR replicate was loaded with 300 to 350 ng DNA, around 30,000 T cell genomes. Authors' data handling: Owing to the provision of junction-only sequences devoid of quality scores by immunoSEQ, filtering differed. Generated by immunoSEQ multiplex PCR, the TCRdb table keeps only in-frame clones and is missing some. The DNA was the basis for D and trimming; V, J and clone size are from that table. The profile covers 500,000 to 650,000 clones, with roughly 79% appearing a single time and approximately 12% taken by the ten largest.

The chain recombines TRBV6-4 with TRBJ1-1; TRBD1 aligns across 12 bases. This receptor was identified in a woman aged 40 to 49 in good health. Some clones in this sample may be carry-over from other donors' samples. Sequencing used PBMCs. Here the CDR3 DNA reads TGTGCCAGCAGTGCCGGGACAGGGGGCGAAGCTTTCTTT. Its translation is CASSAGTGGEAFF.